This passage covers 11 T cell receptor beta chains from one sample sequenced in a study of blood T cells in healthy people across ages. Through a sample-barcoded 5' primer and a J-beta primer mix, a second PCR was run for roughly 6 to 12 cycles. TCRdb redid the calling of the 5' RACE reads with MiXCR, one entry per CDR3 protein. The table includes around 800,000 distinct CDR3 sequences, around 25% detected once. The same specimen was also included in a second study, on T cells of mothers and their children.

The sequenced sample consisted of blood. These receptors were obtained from a boy between 10 and 17 years old in good health.

The gene calls are TRBV7-9 and TRBJ2-5; TRBD2 agrees at 9 bases. The CDR3 consists of 18 residues. Germline V gene lookup returns CDR1 SEHNR and CDR2 FQNEAQ (reference sequence). The V segment lost 4 bases and the J segment 6 bases; nucleotides outside the gene matches: 18. The CDR3, as DNA: TGTGCCAGCAGCTCCCCAAGCGGGGGGCCCCAACACCTCCAGACCCAGTACTTC. It translates to CASSSPSGGPQHLQTQYF.

This clonotype has just a few counts. The chain links TRBV11-2 to TRBJ2-1; D is ambiguous. Germline-derived CDR1 and CDR2 are SGHAT and FQNNGV. V gave up 1 base and J gave up 8 bases, with 12 bases separating them. The CDR3 totals 14 residues. CDR3: CASSLAAIVYEQFF. Here the CDR3 DNA reads TGTGCCAGCAGCTTAGCGGCCATCGTCTATGAGCAGTTCTTC.

The V and J genes are TRBV5-1 and TRBJ2-5; the D gene is possibly TRBD1 (6 bases). The germline V gene has CDR1 SGHRS and CDR2 YFSETQ. CDR3 length equals 16 residues. The ends were cut back, 0 bases at V and 4 bases at J, with 16 bases in the middle. CDR3 sequence reads: CASSLDRVGSRETQYF. CDR3 in DNA: TGCGCCAGCAGCTTGGACAGGGTTGGAAGTCGAGAGACCCAGTACTTC.

This clonotype was observed many times. This chain joins TRBV12-3 or TRBV12-4 and TRBJ2-5; D not resolved. The assigned J gene may be wrong: the sequence end matches TRBJ2-1 better. The CDR3 runs 13 residues. The CDR3 spells CASSFYRRDEQFF. The CDR3 DNA reads as TGTGCCAGCAGTTTTTATCGACGGGATGAGCAGTTCTTC.

This clonotype occurred a few times. The genes are TRBV4-1 and TRBJ2-5, with D unresolved. This CDR3 spans 14 amino acids. V was pared by 3 bases and J by 0 bases, with 8 bases between. CDR1 is MGHRA and CDR2 is YSYEKL in the germline V gene. The chain's CDR3 is CASSQTWYQETQYF. Here the CDR3 DNA reads TGCGCCAGCAGCCAGACCTGGTACCAAGAGACCCAGTACTTC.

The chain uses TRBV7-9 and TRBJ2-3, with D possibly matching TRBD2 (5 bases). Germline-derived CDR1 and CDR2 are SEHNR and FQNEAQ (reference sequence). V was shortened by 6 bases and J by 1 base, with 8 bases between the two germline ends. The CDR3 runs to 13 residues. CDR3 sequence (DNA): TGTGCCAGCAGGGACTGGCGCACAGATACGCAGTATTTT. Translated: CASRDWRTDTQYF.

The J gene is TRBJ2-3, the V gene TRBV7-9; 10 positions agree with TRBD2. The CDR3 is made up of 20 amino acids. With V trimmed by 6 bases and J by 1 base, 19 bases remained unmatched. Germline CDR1 SEHNR, CDR2 FQNEAQ (reference sequence). CDR3 DNA: TGTGCCAGCAGGCGCCTAGCGGGGGCTAGCTTCCCGGGCGGCACAGATACGCAGTATTTT. Its translation is CASRRLAGASFPGGTDTQYF. The full variable domain, in which reference TRBV7-9 and TRBJ2-3 provide the parts outside the CDR3, is DTGVSQNPRHKITKRGQNVTFRCDPISEHNRLYWYRQTLGQGPEFLTYFQNEAQLEKSRLLSDRFSAERPKGSFSTLEIQRTEQGDSAMYLCASRRLAGASFPGGTDTQYFGPGTRLTVL.

This clonotype turned up a few times. The chain joins TRBV27 to TRBJ2-7; TRBD1 is a possible D gene (5 bases). V lost 6 bases and J 0 bases, leaving 9 bases between the germline ends. In germline, CDR1 is MNHEY, CDR2 SMNVEV (reference sequence). The CDR3 totals 13 residues. The CDR3 here is CASRRQSSYEQYF. CDR3 in DNA: TGTGCCAGCAGGCGACAGAGCTCCTACGAGCAGTACTTC.

This clonotype was seen only once. V usage is TRBV7-3 and J usage is TRBJ2-3; D unresolved. In germline, CDR1 is SGHTA, CDR2 FQGTGA. The CDR3 has 15 residues. The V gene lost 4 bases and the J gene lost 0 bases, with 11 bases spanning the gap. The CDR3 DNA follows: TGTGCCAGCAGCTCCGGGTTCACTAGCACAGATACGCAGTATTTT. It specifies CASSSGFTSTDTQYF.

This chain connects TRBV10-3 to TRBJ2-5; tentatively, D is TRBD2 (5 bases). Per germline, CDR1 ENHRY and CDR2 SYGVKD. The germline V and J ends were trimmed by 0 bases and 5 bases, with 10 bases remaining between them. The CDR3 runs 14 residues. CDR3 nucleotides: TGTGCCATCAGTGAGTCCCCTAGCCGGGAGACCCAGTACTTC. This translates into CAISESPSRETQYF.

There are a few counts of this clonotype. The J gene is TRBJ2-5, the V gene TRBV27; D is undetermined. V was cut by 0 bases and J by 0 bases, with 8 bases left in between. CDR3 length: 15 residues. CDR1 and CDR2 from the germline V gene are MNHEY and SMNVEV (reference sequence). CDR3 loop: CASSLSYTHQETQYF. In DNA form, the CDR3 reads TGTGCCAGCAGTTTATCCTACACTCACCAAGAGACCCAGTACTTC.